This T cell receptor (beta chain) was found in a study of shared T cell receptors in the human thymus. Repertoires were generated with immunoSEQ multiplex PCR, while TCRdb's copy carries only in-frame clones and drops some. The sample gives 540,000 or so clones, about 84% of which show up once; about 0.014% is in the top ten. CDR3 length: 16 residues. Germline lookup yields CDR1 SGHRS and CDR2 YFSETQ. Trimming pared 0 bases from V and 0 bases from J, leaving 10 bases between. These data also formed part of another study, on human thymus T cells.

This chain joins TRBV5-1 and TRBJ1-3; D may be TRBD1 (5 bases). Sequencing was done on a sample of thymocytes. The source of this sequence is a boy younger than two with a congenital heart defect. The CDR3 loop reads CASSLEAGPSGNTIYF. CDR3 sequence (DNA): TGCGCCAGCAGCTTGGAGGCGGGGCCCTCTGGAAACACCATATATTTT. Complete variable domain (other parts from reference TRBV5-1 and TRBJ1-3): KAGVTQTPRYLIKTRGQQVTLSCSPISGHRSVSWYQQTPGQGLQFLFEYFSETQRNKGNFPGRFSGRQFSNSRSEMNVSTLELGDSALYLCASSLEAGPSGNTIYFGEGSWLTVV.